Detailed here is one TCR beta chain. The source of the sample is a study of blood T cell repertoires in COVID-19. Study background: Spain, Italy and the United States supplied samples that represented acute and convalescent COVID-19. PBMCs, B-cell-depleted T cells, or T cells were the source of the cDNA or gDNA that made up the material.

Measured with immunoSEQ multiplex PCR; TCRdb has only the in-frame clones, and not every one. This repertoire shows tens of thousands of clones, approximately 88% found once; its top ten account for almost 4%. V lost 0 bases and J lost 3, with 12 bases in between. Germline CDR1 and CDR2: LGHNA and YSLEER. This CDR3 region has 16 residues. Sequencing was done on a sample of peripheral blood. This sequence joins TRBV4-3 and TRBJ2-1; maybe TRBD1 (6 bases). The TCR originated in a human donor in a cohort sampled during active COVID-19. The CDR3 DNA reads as TGCGCCAGCAGCCAAGAGGGCAGGGGCATCTACAATGAGCAGTTCTTC. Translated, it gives CASSQEGRGIYNEQFF.